This record looks at one TCR beta chain sequence and its context. The CDR3 contains 15 residues. Germline loops: CDR1 SGHVS, CDR2 FQNEAQ. The V gene lost 1 base and the J gene lost 5 bases, with 11 bases spanning the gap. This specimen comes from a study of blood T cell repertoires in COVID-19. Study details: Specimens from acute and convalescent COVID-19 originated in the United States, Italy and Spain. T cells, B-cell-depleted T cells, or PBMCs supplied cDNA or gDNA.

Original handling: Estimation of nucleated cell counts relied on the amplification of reference gene primers. The assay was immunoSEQ multiplex PCR, and TCRdb's table has in-frame clones only and misses some. V, J and clone size reflect that table, while D and trimming were determined from the DNA. This sample has about 120,000 clones; around 74% occur once, and the top ten carry roughly 5%. The source material was peripheral blood. The receptor was isolated from a man aged 60 to 75 with acute or convalescent COVID-19. The chain recombines TRBV7-8 with TRBJ2-2; D call uncertain. DNA for the CDR3: TGTGCCAGCAGCTTAGTTCGACTCTCAACCGGGGAGCTGTTTTTT. As protein: CASSLVRLSTGELFF.